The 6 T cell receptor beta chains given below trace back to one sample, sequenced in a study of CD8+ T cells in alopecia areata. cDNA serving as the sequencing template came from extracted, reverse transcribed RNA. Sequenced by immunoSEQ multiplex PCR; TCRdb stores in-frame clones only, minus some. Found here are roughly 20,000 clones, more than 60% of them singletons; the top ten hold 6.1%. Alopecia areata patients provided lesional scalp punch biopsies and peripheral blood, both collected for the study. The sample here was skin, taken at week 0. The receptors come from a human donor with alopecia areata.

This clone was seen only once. CDR3 sequence reads: CASSLDANMEAQHF. Here the CDR3 DNA reads TGCGCCAGCAGCTTGGATGCAAACATGGAGGCCCAGCATTTT. The chain is built from TRBV5-1 and TRBJ1-5; D call uncertain. This CDR3 has 14 amino acids. Germline-derived CDR1 and CDR2 are SGHRS and YFSETQ. Trimming pared 0 bases from V and 11 bases from J, leaving 15 bases between.

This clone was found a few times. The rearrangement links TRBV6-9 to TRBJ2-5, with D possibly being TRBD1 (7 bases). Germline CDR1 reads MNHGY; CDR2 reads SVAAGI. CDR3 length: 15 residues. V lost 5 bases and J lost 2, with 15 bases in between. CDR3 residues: CASSTRGTAQETQYF. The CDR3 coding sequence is TGTGCCAGCAGTACACGGGGGACAGCACAAGAGACCCAGTACTTC.

The CDR3 loop reads CASSLALGTGELFF. The CDR3, as DNA: TGTGCCAGCAGCTTAGCGCTGGGCACCGGGGAGCTGTTTTTT. This rearrangement joins TRBV11-2 to TRBJ2-2; the D is unclear. Trimming stripped 1 base from V and 4 bases from J, with 7 bases between. The CDR3 has 14 amino acids. Germline-derived CDR1 and CDR2 are SGHAT and FQNNGV.

The CDR3 sequence is CASSPKGATSSYGYTF. The CDR3 region has the DNA TGTGCCAGCAGCCCCAAGGGGGCCACCTCCTCCTATGGCTACACCTTC. V gene TRBV13 combines with J gene TRBJ1-2; 7 nucleotides match TRBD1. In germline, CDR1 is PRHDT, CDR2 FYEKMQ (reference sequence). This CDR3 contains 16 residues. The trim removed 5 bases at V and 4 bases at J, leaving 13 bases unmatched. The full variable domain, its missing parts supplied by reference TRBV13 and TRBJ1-2, is AAGVIQSPRHLIKEKRETATLKCYPIPRHDTVYWYQQGPGQDPQFLISFYEKMQSDKGSIPDRFSAQQFSDYHSELNMSSLELGDSALYFCASSPKGATSSYGYTFGSGTRLTVV.

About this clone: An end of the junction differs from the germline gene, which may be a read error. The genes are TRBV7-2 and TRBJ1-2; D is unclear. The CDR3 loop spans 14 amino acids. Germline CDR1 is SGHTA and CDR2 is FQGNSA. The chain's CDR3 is CASSSAQSYYRYTF. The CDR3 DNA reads TGTGCCAGCAGCTCCGCACAGAGCTACTATCGCTACACCTTC. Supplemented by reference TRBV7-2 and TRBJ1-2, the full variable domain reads GAGVSQSPSNKVTEKGKDVELRCDPISGHTALYWYRQSLGQGLEFLIYFQGNSAPDKSGLPSDRFSAERTGGSVSTLTIQRTQQEDSAVYLCASSSAQSYYRYTFGSGTRLTVV.

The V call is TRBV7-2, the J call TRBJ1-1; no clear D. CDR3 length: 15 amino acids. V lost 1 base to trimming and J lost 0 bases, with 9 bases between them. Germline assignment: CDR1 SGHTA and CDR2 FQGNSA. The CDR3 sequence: CASSLGTHLNTEAFF. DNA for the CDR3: TGTGCCAGCAGCTTAGGAACTCACTTGAACACTGAAGCTTTCTTT.